This T cell receptor (beta chain) appears in the sequencing data of a study of T cells in Graves' hyperthyroidism and ophthalmopathy. Across the study: At the time of initial diagnosis and before any treatment, peripheral blood was collected.

Amplified TCR beta CDR3 regions came from RNA transcripts. HTBI primers were the set used in a first-round RT-PCR of the TCR CDR3. TCRdb reprocessed the multiplex PCR reads via MiXCR and lists one record per CDR3 protein. The repertoire includes about 690,000 distinct CDR3 sequences, 17% of them detected once, and 15% to 18% sits in the top ten. The authors deemed Graves' hyperthyroidism stable absent ophthalmopathy progression within 18 months. Germline CDR1 and CDR2: SNHLY and FYNNEI. The CDR3 runs to 16 residues. Losses at the gene ends were 1 base for V and 6 bases for J; bases not matched to a gene: 6. This clonotype has at least ten counts.

The chain links TRBV2 to TRBJ2-3; TRBD2 matches at 11 bases. Sequenced sample: blood. This clonotype originated in a man in his fifties or sixties with Graves' hyperthyroidism. The CDR3 nucleotides are TGTGCCAGCAGTGAAGTCCTAGCGGGAGGCCAGGATACGCAGTATTTT. The encoded protein is CASSEVLAGGQDTQYF.